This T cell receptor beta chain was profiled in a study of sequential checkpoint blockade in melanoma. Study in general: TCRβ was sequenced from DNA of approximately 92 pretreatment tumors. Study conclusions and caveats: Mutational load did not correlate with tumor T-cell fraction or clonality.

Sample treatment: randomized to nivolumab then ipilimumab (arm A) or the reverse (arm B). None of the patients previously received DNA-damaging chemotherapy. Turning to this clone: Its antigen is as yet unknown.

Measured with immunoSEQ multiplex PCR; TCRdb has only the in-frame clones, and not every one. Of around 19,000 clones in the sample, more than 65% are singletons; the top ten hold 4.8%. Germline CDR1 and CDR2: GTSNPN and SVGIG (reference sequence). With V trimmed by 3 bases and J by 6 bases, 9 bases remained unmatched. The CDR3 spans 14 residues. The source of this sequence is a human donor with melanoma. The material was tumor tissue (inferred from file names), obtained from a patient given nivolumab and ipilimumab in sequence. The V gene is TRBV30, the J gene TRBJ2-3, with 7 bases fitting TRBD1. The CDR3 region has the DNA TGTGCCTGGAGGCAGACAGGGAAGGGGGATACGCAGTATTTT. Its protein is CAWRQTGKGDTQYF.